This T cell receptor beta chain was sequenced for a study of CD8 T cells in ankylosing spondylitis. Findings of the study overall: A motif of seven or eight highly homologous TCR beta variants was seen as apparently characteristic of ankylosing spondylitis blood.

TCRdb called the 5' RACE reads again in MiXCR, with one record for every CDR3 protein. The sample carries around 490,000 distinct CDR3 sequences, roughly 5.2% recorded once. Trimming removed 6 bases from V and 9 bases from J, with 11 bases in between. CDR3 length: 11 amino acids. This clonotype was recorded at least ten times. The target antigen is unknown. The chain employs TRBV12-3 or TRBV12-4 and TRBJ1-1, with D possibly TRBD1 on 5 matching bases. Sequencing was performed on blood, either unsorted or a sorted T cell fraction (not recorded which). This TCR derives from a male donor with ankylosing spondylitis. DNA for the CDR3: TGTGCCAGCAGCGAACGGGGGAAAGCTTTCTTT. It is translated as CASSERGKAFF.